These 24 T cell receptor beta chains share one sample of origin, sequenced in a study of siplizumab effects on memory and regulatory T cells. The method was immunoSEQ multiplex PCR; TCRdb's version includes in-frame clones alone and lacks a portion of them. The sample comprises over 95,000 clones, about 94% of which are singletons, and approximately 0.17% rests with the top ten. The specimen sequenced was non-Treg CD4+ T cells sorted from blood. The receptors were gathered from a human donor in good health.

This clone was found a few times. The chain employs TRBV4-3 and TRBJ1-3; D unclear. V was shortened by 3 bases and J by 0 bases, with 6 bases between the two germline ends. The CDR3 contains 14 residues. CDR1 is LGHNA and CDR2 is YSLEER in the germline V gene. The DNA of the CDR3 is TGCGCCAGCAGCCACGACTTCTCTGGAAACACCATATATTTT. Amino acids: CASSHDFSGNTIYF.

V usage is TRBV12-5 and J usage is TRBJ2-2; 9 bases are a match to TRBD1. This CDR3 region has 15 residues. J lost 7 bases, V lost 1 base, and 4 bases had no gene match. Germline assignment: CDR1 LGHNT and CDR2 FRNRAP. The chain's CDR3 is CASGLAQGAGGELFF. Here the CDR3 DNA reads TGTGCTAGTGGTTTGGCACAGGGGGCGGGCGGGGAGCTGTTTTTT.

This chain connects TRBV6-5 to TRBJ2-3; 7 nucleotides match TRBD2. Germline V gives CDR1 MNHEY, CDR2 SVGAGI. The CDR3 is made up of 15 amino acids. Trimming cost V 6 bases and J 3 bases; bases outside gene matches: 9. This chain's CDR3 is CASSPLWGGTDTQYF. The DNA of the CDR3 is TGTGCCAGCAGCCCCCTGTGGGGGGGTACAGATACGCAGTATTTT.

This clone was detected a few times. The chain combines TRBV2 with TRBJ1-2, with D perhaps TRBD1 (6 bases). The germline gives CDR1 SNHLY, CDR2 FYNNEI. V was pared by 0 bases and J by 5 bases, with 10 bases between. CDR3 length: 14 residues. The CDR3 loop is CASSEATGQYGYTF. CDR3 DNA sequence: TGTGCCAGCAGTGAAGCGACCGGACAGTATGGCTACACCTTC.

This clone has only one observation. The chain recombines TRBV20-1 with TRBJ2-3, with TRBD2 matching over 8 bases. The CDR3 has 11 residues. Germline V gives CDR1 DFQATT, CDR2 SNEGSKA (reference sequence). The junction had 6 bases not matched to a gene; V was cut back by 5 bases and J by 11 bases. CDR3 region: CSAGTSGGQYF. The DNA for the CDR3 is TGCAGTGCTGGGACGAGCGGGGGGCAGTATTTT.

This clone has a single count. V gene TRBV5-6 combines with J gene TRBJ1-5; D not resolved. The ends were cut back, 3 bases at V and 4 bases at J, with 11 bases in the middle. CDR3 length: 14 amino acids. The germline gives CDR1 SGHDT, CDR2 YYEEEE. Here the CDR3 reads CASSSNYGNQPQHF. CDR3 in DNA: TGTGCCAGCAGCTCCAACTACGGGAATCAGCCCCAGCATTTT.

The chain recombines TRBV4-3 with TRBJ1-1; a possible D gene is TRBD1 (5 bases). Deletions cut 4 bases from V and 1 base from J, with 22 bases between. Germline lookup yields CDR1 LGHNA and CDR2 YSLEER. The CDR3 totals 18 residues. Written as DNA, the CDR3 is TGCGCCAGCAGCCGTACCGGGACCCCCCAAGGGAGGAACACTGAAGCTTTCTTT. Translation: CASSRTGTPQGRNTEAFF.

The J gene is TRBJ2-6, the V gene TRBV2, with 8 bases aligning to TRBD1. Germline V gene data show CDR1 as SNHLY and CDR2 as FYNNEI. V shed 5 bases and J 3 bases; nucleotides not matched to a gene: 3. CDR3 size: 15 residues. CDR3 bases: TGTGCCAGCAGTAGACAGGGGATTGGGGCCAACGTCCTGACTTTC. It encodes CASSRQGIGANVLTF.

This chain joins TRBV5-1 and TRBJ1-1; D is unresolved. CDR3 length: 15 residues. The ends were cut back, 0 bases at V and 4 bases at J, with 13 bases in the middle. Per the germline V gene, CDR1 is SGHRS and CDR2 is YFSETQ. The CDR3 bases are TGCGCCAGCAGCTTGGTTCCCACCTCGGGCACTGAAGCTTTCTTT. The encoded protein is CASSLVPTSGTEAFF.

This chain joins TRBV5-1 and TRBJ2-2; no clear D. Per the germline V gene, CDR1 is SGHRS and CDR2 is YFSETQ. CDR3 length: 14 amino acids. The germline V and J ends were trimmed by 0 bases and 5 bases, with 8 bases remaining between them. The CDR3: CASSLEGSTGELFF. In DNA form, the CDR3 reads TGCGCCAGCAGCTTGGAGGGTTCAACCGGGGAGCTGTTTTTT.

CDR3: CATTLMDDPAGTQYF. As DNA, the CDR3 is TGTGCCACCACACTAATGGACGACCCCGCGGGTACGCAGTATTTT. The chain links TRBV6-5 to TRBJ2-3, with a possible D match to TRBD2 (5 bases). The CDR3 consists of 15 residues. The germline CDR1 and CDR2 sequences are MNHEY and SVGAGI. V was trimmed by 10 bases and J by 8 bases, leaving 25 bases between them.

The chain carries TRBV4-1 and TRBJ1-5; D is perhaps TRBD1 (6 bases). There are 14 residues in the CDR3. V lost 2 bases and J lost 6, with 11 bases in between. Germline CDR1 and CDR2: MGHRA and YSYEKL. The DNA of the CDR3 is TGCGCCAGCAGCCAAATGGGGGCGGGTCAGCCCCAGCATTTT. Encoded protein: CASSQMGAGQPQHF.

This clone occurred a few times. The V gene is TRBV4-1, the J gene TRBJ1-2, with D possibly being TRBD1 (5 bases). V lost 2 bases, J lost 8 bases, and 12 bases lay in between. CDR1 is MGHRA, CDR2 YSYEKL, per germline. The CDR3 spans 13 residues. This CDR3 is CASSQPQGAGYTF. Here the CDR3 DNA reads TGCGCCAGCAGCCAACCCCAGGGCGCAGGCTACACCTTC.

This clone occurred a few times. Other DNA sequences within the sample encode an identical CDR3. CDR3 protein: CASSYGQVYGYTF. The DNA of the CDR3 is TGTGCCAGCAGCTATGGGCAGGTCTATGGCTACACCTTC. J is TRBJ1-2 and V is TRBV7-2; unclear D gene. Germline V gene data show CDR1 as SGHTA and CDR2 as FQGNSA. V was shortened by 4 bases and J by 4 bases, with 10 bases between the two germline ends. The CDR3 spans 13 residues.

The CDR3 spells CSVRSGDYGYTF. CDR3 DNA: TGCAGCGTAAGGAGTGGCGACTATGGCTACACCTTC. The chain combines TRBV29-1 with TRBJ1-2; D gene ambiguous. V gave up 6 bases and J gave up 3 bases, with 11 bases separating them. The germline V gene encodes CDR1 SQVTM and CDR2 ANQGSEA. This CDR3 is 12 amino acids long.

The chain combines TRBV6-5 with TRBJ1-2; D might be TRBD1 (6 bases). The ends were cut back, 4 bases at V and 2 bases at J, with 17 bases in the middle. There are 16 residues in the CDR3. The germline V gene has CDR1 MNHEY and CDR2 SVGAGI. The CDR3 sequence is CASSSLPRGANYGYTF. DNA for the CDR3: TGTGCCAGCAGTTCTTTACCCCGGGGGGCGAACTATGGCTACACCTTC.

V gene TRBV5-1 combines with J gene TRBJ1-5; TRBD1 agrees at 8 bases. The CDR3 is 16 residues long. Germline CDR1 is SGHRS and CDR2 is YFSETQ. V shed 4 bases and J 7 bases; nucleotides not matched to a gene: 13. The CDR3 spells CASSTRGQVHQQPQHF. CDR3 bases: TGCGCCAGCAGCACGCGGGGACAGGTGCATCAGCAGCCCCAGCATTTT.

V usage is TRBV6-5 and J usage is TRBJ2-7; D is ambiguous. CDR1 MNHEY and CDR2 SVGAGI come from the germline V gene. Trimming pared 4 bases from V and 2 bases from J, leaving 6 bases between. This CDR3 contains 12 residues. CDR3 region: CASSFAAYEQYF. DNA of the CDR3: TGTGCCAGCAGTTTCGCCGCCTACGAGCAGTACTTC.

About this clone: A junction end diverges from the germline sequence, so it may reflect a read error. CDR3 DNA: TGTGCCGGCAGCACGGGACTAGCGGCCACAGATACGCAGTATTTT. Its translation is CAGSTGLAATDTQYF. V and J are TRBV7-3 and TRBJ2-3; TRBD2 aligns across 11 bases. Germline values: CDR1 SGHTA, CDR2 FQGTGA. There are 15 residues in the CDR3.

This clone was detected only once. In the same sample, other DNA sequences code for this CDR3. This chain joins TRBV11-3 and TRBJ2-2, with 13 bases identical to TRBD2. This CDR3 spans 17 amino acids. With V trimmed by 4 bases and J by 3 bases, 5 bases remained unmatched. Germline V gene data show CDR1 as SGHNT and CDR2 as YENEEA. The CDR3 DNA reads TGTGCCAGCAGCTCGGGACTAGCGGGGTTGCACACCGGGGAGCTGTTTTTT. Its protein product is CASSSGLAGLHTGELFF.

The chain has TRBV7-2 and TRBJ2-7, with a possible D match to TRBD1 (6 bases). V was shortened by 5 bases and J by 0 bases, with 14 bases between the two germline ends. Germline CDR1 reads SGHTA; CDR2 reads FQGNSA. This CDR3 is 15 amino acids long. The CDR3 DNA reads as TGTGCCAGCAGCCCGATCAGCAGGGGCTCCTACGAGCAGTACTTC. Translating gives CASSPISRGSYEQYF.

In DNA, the CDR3 is TGTGCCAGCAACCCCAGCGGGGGGGATGAGCAGTTCTTC. Encoded protein: CASNPSGGDEQFF. This chain uses TRBV7-9 with TRBJ2-1; the match to TRBD2 covers 10 bases. Germline CDR1 and CDR2: SEHNR and FQNEAQ (reference sequence). CDR3 length: 13 residues. The V segment lost 7 bases and the J segment 8 bases; nucleotides outside the gene matches: 5. Complete variable domain (other parts from reference TRBV7-9 and TRBJ2-1): DTGVSQNPRHKITKRGQNVTFRCDPISEHNRLYWYRQTLGQGPEFLTYFQNEAQLEKSRLLSDRFSAERPKGSFSTLEIQRTEQGDSAMYLCASNPSGGDEQFFGPGTRLTVL.

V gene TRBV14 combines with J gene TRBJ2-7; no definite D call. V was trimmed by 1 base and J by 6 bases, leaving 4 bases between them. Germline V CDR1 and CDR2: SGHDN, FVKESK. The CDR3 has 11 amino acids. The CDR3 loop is CASSQGREQYF. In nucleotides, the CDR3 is TGTGCCAGCAGCCAAGGGCGCGAGCAGTACTTC.

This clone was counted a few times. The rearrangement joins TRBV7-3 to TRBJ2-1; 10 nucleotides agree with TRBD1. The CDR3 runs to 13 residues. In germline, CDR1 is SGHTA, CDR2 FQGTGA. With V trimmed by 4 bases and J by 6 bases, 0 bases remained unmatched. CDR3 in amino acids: CASSWDRGNEQFF. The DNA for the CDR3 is TGTGCCAGCAGCTGGGACAGGGGCAATGAGCAGTTCTTC.